The entry below gives a single TCR beta chain sequence along with its context. Its antigen remains unidentified. Sequencing used immunoSEQ multiplex PCR; TCRdb keeps in-frame clones, though not all of them. The sample consists of around 560,000 clones, around 96% of them appearing once. Unmatched junction bases numbered 10, after V lost 2 bases and J lost 8 bases. Germline assignment: CDR1 MDHEN and CDR2 SYDVKM. This CDR3 has 15 residues. This sample stems from a study of shared clonotypes between healthy human individuals. It was CD45RO-negative cells, positively selected for CCR7, that made up naive CD8 cells, with terminally differentiated effector memory CD45RA+ cells excluded. Healthy and HIV-negative, the adult donors had no recent acute infections or vaccinations. Study conclusions and caveats: Shared clonotypes: approximately 5% naive CD4, roughly 3.8% naive CD8, 2.3% memory CD4, about 0.41% memory CD8. Generation probabilities were higher for clonotypes shared across all four sorted-subset donors than for unshared ones. The authors sampled blood alone, and tissue repertoires likely differ.

V and J are TRBV28 and TRBJ2-7; TRBD2 matches at 9 bases. Sequencing was performed on naive CD8+ T cells sorted from blood. This sequence was found in a woman aged 25-40 years in good health. The CDR3, as DNA: TGTGCCAGCAGTTTACTGGGCGGGAGGGGCATTAAGCAGTACTTC. Its protein is CASSLLGGRGIKQYF.